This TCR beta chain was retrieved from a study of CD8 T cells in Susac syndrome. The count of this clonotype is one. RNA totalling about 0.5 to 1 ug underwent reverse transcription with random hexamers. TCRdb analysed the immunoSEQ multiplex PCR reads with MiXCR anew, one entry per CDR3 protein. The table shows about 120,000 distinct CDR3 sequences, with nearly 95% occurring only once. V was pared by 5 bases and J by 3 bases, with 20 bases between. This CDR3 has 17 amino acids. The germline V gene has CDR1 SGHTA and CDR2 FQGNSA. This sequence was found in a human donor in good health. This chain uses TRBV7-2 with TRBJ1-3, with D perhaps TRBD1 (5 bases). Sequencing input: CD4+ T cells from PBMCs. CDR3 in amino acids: CASSPQLGGGGGNTIYF. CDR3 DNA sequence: TGTGCCAGCAGCCCCCAACTGGGGGGTGGGGGTGGAAACACCATATATTTT.